This T cell receptor (beta chain) was retrieved from a study of radiation and T cells in renal cell carcinoma (dated by TCRdb to between 2020 and 2021). Notes on the research overall: Samples came from a clinical trial, in which primary renal cell carcinomas received 15 Gy stereotactic body radiation therapy followed by nephrectomy 4 weeks later. In total, 53 samples, comprising 25 or so tumors and around 27 peripheral blood samples, were subjected to TCR beta sequencing. Across all 53 samples, 4,000,000 or so unique CDR3 nucleotide sequences encoding roughly 2.7 million unique CDR3 amino acid sequences were identified.

Read against the paper, the sample's time point label means: blood 2 weeks post-SBRT. The treatment or condition label for this specimen denotes: 15 Gy SBRT to primary tumor, nephrectomy 4 weeks later. To track tumor-enriched clonotypes, serial peripheral blood was sampled from radiation-treated patients at baseline and at 2 weeks and 4 weeks after SBRT. Every patient had renal cell carcinoma of clear cell pathology. The QIAamp DNA Blood Mini Kit (Qiagen) was used to prepare genomic DNA for TCR sequencing. Only samples passing all quality control checks were included in the analyses. The germline V gene supplies CDR1 MNHNS and CDR2 SASEGT. The CDR3 sequence holds 15 residues, the cysteine and phenylalanine included. Only CDR3 DNA remains: 45 bases, in frame from the first base. The trim is 3 bases for V and 1 base for J, with a gap of 10 bases between the germline ends. The immunoSEQ kit was used, according to the manufacturer's recommendations, to generate TCR beta libraries from genomic DNA. To prepare libraries, a first multiplex PCR with proprietary primers was run, followed by a second PCR that added unique barcodes, and a bead cleanup was done after each round. Each sample batch included a kit-provided positive control reaction and a negative control reaction. The final libraries were assessed on an Agilent 4200 TapeStation D1000 ScreenTape, pooled by volume, and quantified by qPCR. Sequencing ran on an Illumina NextSeq500 with a MidOutput 150-cycle cartridge, using 156 Read1 and 15 Index1 cycles with kit custom primers. The pooled library was loaded at about 1 pM, and around 18% PhiX control was spiked in. The authors processed their data as follows. Vendor-processed data were analyzed in R, and a clonotype was defined as all T cells sharing the same CDR3 nucleotide sequence. In the clone abundance analyses, frequencies were normalized to the 10,000 most abundant clones in each sample. Public T cell clones, which averaged fewer than five per sample, were removed prior to analysis. A difference in abundance of at least 32-fold between compartments was used to define tumor-enriched and baseline blood-enriched clonotypes. Clonotypes expanded or contracted between blood time points were identified with a beta-binomial differential abundance model. Tumor-blood repertoire similarity was measured with the Baroni-Urbani and Buser coefficient, and groups were compared using two-tailed Wilcoxon tests in R. The source is immuneACCESS, and TCRdb retained only in-frame sequences with V and J called. Part of the clones is not carried over; for the studies checked, unresolved V genes explain less than half of this, and the remainder is unexplained. Clone size and V and J calls were adopted from that table, with D and trimming inferred from the DNA. Across this sample there are 150,000 to 180,000 clones, with roughly 87% seen only once. Clones ranked in the top ten supply around 13% of the sample.

What the study reported, not specific to this receptor: Top tumor clonotypes rose in blood from baseline to 2 weeks post-radiation, then contracted by 4 weeks, suggesting transient expansion of tumor-resident clones. Because pretreatment tumor biopsies were not available, the baseline intratumoral presence of clonotypes could not be determined. Because the trial had a single-armed design, the trial could not examine how radiation dose or scheduling affected the TCR repertoire. Dynamics of the blood repertoire were not tracked past 4 weeks after treatment.

On this clone itself: Its antigen is unknown. One base away there is no much larger clone; base qualities are not given.

Recombination connected TRBV6-1 to TRBJ1-3, with a tentative D gene TRBD1 over 5 matching bases. This receptor was obtained from a woman aged 50 to 60 with renal cell carcinoma. The input for sequencing was blood, taken from a patient whose treatment included radiotherapy and nephrectomy. The sequenced DNA is TGTGCCAGCAGTGATGGCAGGGATTCTGGAAACACCATATATTTT. This encodes CASSDGRDSGNTIYF.